These 28 T cell receptor beta chains came from one sample sequenced in a study of cytomegalovirus exposure and HLA in healthy donors (dated by TCRdb to the late 2010s). The library was built by means of the immunoSEQ multiplex PCR assay. For the multiplex PCR, a mixture combining 60 forward primers for TCR Vbeta segments and 13 reverse primers for TCR Jbeta segments was used. TCRdb holds this immuneACCESS table with in-frame rearrangements only. Some clones are missing; in checked studies, unresolved V genes explain under half, and the rest has no known cause. Counted in this sample were 150,000 to 250,000 clones; under 90% of them appeared once. 0.098% of the sample lies in the top ten. The sequencing sample was made of PBMCs. These TCRs come from a boy aged 2-9 years in good health and CMV-seronegative.

The chain uses TRBV29-1 and TRBJ2-1; 14 bases match TRBD2. The CDR3 covers 16 residues. J gave up 7 bases and V 4 bases, and 9 bases lay outside the gene matches. Germline assignment: CDR1 SQVTM and CDR2 ANQGSEA. The CDR3 DNA reads TGCAGCGTTGTAATTTTTGGGACTAGCGGGGGAAATGAGCAGTTCTTC. Its translation: CSVVIFGTSGGNEQFF.

The chain is built from TRBV27 and TRBJ2-7; 12 bases match TRBD2. Germline V gene sequence: CDR1 MNHEY, CDR2 SMNVEV (reference sequence). V lost 8 bases and J lost 1; bases outside the gene matches: 3. CDR3 length: 14 amino acids. The chain's CDR3 is CASGTSGGSYEQYF. In DNA form, the CDR3 reads TGTGCCAGCGGTACTAGCGGGGGGTCCTACGAGCAGTACTTC.

The CDR3 DNA reads as TGTGCCAGCAGCCACACTGATGAGCAGTTCTTC. It is translated as CASSHTDEQFF. The chain employs TRBV4-2 and TRBJ2-1; D is unresolved. Germline values: CDR1 LGHNA, CDR2 YNFKEQ. This CDR3 has 11 residues. Trimming pared 3 bases from V and 8 bases from J, leaving 5 bases between.

V is TRBV7-2 and J is TRBJ2-1; D might be TRBD2 (6 bases). Germline loops: CDR1 SGHTA, CDR2 FQGNSA. This CDR3 is 15 amino acids long. The V gene lost 1 base and the J gene lost 10 bases, with 17 bases spanning the gap. CDR3 bases: TGTGCCAGCAGCTTAGGCGGGGCGATCCCCCAGGAGCAGTTCTTC. Translated, it gives CASSLGGAIPQEQFF.

This chain links TRBV10-3 with TRBJ2-7, with TRBD2 matching 8 bases. CDR1 is ENHRY, CDR2 SYGVKD, per germline. The CDR3 loop spans 15 amino acids. The V gene end was trimmed by 8 bases and the J gene end by 5 bases; junction bases not matched to a gene: 14. CDR3 amino acids: CAISRQRGGRDEQYF. CDR3 nucleotides: TGTGCCATCTCACGTCAACGGGGGGGCCGCGACGAGCAGTACTTC.

This clone was seen a handful of times. The V call is TRBV19, the J call TRBJ2-3, with D maybe TRBD2 (5 bases). Germline V gene lookup returns CDR1 LNHDA and CDR2 SQIVND (reference sequence). The CDR3 contains 14 residues. V lost 7 bases to trimming and J lost 4 bases, with 15 bases between them. CDR3 DNA: TGTGCCAGTAACTCCAGAGGGCGGTCAGATACGCAGTATTTT. Residues: CASNSRGRSDTQYF.

V usage is TRBV15 and J usage is TRBJ2-5; no definite D call. The J call is doubtful: the DNA matches TRBJ2-7 better. Germline V gene sequence: CDR1 LNHNV, CDR2 YYDKDF (reference sequence). The CDR3 runs 12 residues. The CDR3 spells CATSRDPYEQYF. The DNA for the CDR3 is TGTGCCACCAGCAGAGACCCCTACGAGCAGTACTTC.

The chain employs TRBV4-3 and TRBJ2-1; 13 bases are a match to TRBD2. This CDR3 is 16 amino acids long. Germline V gene lookup returns CDR1 LGHNA and CDR2 YSLEER. Unmatched junction bases numbered 3, after V lost 0 bases and J lost 7 bases. This chain's CDR3 is CASSQETSGGRNEQFF. The CDR3 nucleotides are TGCGCCAGCAGCCAAGAGACTAGCGGGGGGAGGAATGAGCAGTTCTTC.

This chain connects TRBV5-1 to TRBJ1-2, with a weak D call TRBD1 (5 bases). V lost 0 bases, J lost 2 bases, and 11 bases lay in between. The CDR3 extends over 15 amino acids. Looked up from germline, CDR1 is SGHRS and CDR2 is YFSETQ. The CDR3, as DNA: TGCGCCAGCAGCTTGGTGACAGCCGAAAACTATGGCTACACCTTC. The encoded protein is CASSLVTAENYGYTF. Complete variable domain (other parts from reference TRBV5-1 and TRBJ1-2): KAGVTQTPRYLIKTRGQQVTLSCSPISGHRSVSWYQQTPGQGLQFLFEYFSETQRNKGNFPGRFSGRQFSNSRSEMNVSTLELGDSALYLCASSLVTAENYGYTFGSGTRLTVV.

The rearrangement uses TRBV5-6 and TRBJ2-7, with 9 positions matching TRBD2. The CDR3 contains 15 residues. Germline V gene lookup returns CDR1 SGHDT and CDR2 YYEEEE. With 5 bases clipped from V and 4 bases from J, the junction kept 10 bases outside the gene matches. The CDR3 spells CASRSRAGGWYEQYF. The CDR3, as DNA: TGTGCCAGCAGATCGAGGGCGGGGGGGTGGTACGAGCAGTACTTC.

V is TRBV6-5 and J is TRBJ2-3; D ambiguous. The germline V gene encodes CDR1 MNHEY and CDR2 SVGAGI. This CDR3 is built from 10 residues. Trimming left V 8 bases short and J 7 bases short, with 7 bases between. This CDR3 is CASGRYTQYF. In nucleotides, the CDR3 is TGTGCCAGCGGGCGTTATACGCAGTATTTT.

The genes are TRBV2 and TRBJ2-5; 8 bases map to TRBD2. Trimming at V came to 7 bases and at J to 2 bases, leaving 6 bases not matched to a gene. Germline V lookup: CDR1 SNHLY, CDR2 FYNNEI. The CDR3 is 14 residues long. CDR3 loop: CASNPIAGQETQYF. The CDR3, as DNA: TGTGCCAGCAATCCTATAGCGGGGCAAGAGACCCAGTACTTC.

The chain combines TRBV5-4 with TRBJ2-7; D possibly corresponds to TRBD2 (7 bases). Germline-derived CDR1 and CDR2 are SGHNT and YYREEE (reference sequence). The length of the CDR3 is 15 residues. V dropped 4 bases and J dropped 2 bases, with 16 bases sitting between them. Here the CDR3 DNA reads TGTGCCAGCAGCACGACGGGGGGCCCCACCTACGAGCAGTACTTC. It specifies CASSTTGGPTYEQYF. Supplemented by reference TRBV5-4 and TRBJ2-7, the full variable domain reads ETGVTQSPTHLIKTRGQQVTLRCSSQSGHNTVSWYQQALGQGPQFIFQYYREEENGRGNFPPRFSGLQFPNYSSELNVNALELDDSALYLCASSTTGGPTYEQYFGPGTRLTVT.

The chain is built from TRBV19 and TRBJ1-2; 8 bases are a match to TRBD1. This CDR3 region has 16 residues. The germline CDR1 and CDR2 sequences are LNHDA and SQIVND (reference sequence). V was pared by 6 bases and J by 6 bases, with 15 bases of the junction left unmatched. CDR3 in DNA: TGTGCCAGTAGCTCCGATAGACAGGGGCGGCGCGATGGCTACACCTTC. As protein: CASSSDRQGRRDGYTF. Using reference TRBV19 and TRBJ1-2 for the parts outside the CDR3, the full variable domain is DGGITQSPKYLFRKEGQNVTLSCEQNLNHDAMYWYRQDPGQGLRLIYYSQIVNDFQKGDIAEGYSVSREKKESFPLTVTSAQKNPTAFYLCASSSDRQGRRDGYTFGSGTRLTVV.

This rearrangement joins TRBV4-2 to TRBJ2-7; TRBD2 matches 8 bases. Losses at the gene ends were 4 bases for V and 2 bases for J; bases not matched to a gene: 10. Per the germline V gene, CDR1 is LGHNA and CDR2 is YNFKEQ. This CDR3 comprises 16 residues. CDR3 protein: CASSPYPGTRPYEQYF. The DNA of the CDR3 is TGTGCCAGCAGCCCTTACCCCGGGACTAGACCCTACGAGCAGTACTTC.

J is TRBJ2-3 and V is TRBV10-3, with 10 nucleotides matching TRBD2. The CDR3 covers 16 residues. V lost 3 bases and J lost 6; bases outside the gene matches: 9. The germline V gene encodes CDR1 ENHRY and CDR2 SYGVKD. The CDR3 loop is CAISENLAGVEDTQYF. For the CDR3, the DNA is TGTGCCATCAGTGAAAATCTAGCGGGGGTGGAGGATACGCAGTATTTT.

The genes are TRBV6-1 and TRBJ1-5; 7 positions match TRBD1. This CDR3 spans 14 amino acids. Germline trimming cut 4 bases from V and 2 bases from J; bases unmatched to any gene: 2. Germline V gives CDR1 MNHNS, CDR2 SASEGT. The CDR3 here is CASSVGQGNQPQHF. In DNA, the CDR3 is TGTGCCAGCAGTGTCGGACAGGGCAATCAGCCCCAGCATTTT.

V and J are TRBV5-8 and TRBJ1-2, with 8 nucleotides matching TRBD1. Germline lookup yields CDR1 SGHTS and CDR2 YDEGEE. With V trimmed by 0 bases and J by 2 bases, 9 bases remained unmatched. The CDR3 is 17 amino acids. CDR3 sequence reads: CASSLVFGTGVNYGYTF. Here the CDR3 DNA reads TGTGCCAGCAGCTTGGTCTTTGGGACAGGTGTCAACTATGGCTACACCTTC.

The chain employs TRBV13 and TRBJ1-2; TRBD1 might be the D (6 bases). CDR3 length: 15 amino acids. The V gene lost 5 bases and the J gene lost 2 bases, with 15 bases spanning the gap. Per the germline V gene, CDR1 is PRHDT and CDR2 is FYEKMQ (reference sequence). CDR3 sequence (DNA): TGTGCCAGCAGCCCTGCCACAGGGTTCAACTATGGCTACACCTTC. Its translation: CASSPATGFNYGYTF.

This chain joins TRBV6-6 and TRBJ1-1; 7 bases map to TRBD1. The J segment lost 1 base and the V segment lost 2 bases, leaving 4 bases of the junction unmatched. The CDR3 is made up of 15 amino acids. The germline V gene has CDR1 MNHNY and CDR2 SVGAGI (reference sequence). The CDR3 protein is CASSYPGQRNTEAFF. Here the CDR3 DNA reads TGTGCCAGCAGTTACCCGGGACAGCGGAACACTGAAGCTTTCTTT.

The chain has TRBV7-2 and TRBJ1-2, with TRBD1 matching 9 bases. J gave up 4 bases and V 4 bases, and 1 base lay outside the gene matches. The CDR3 contains 13 residues. The V gene's germline CDR1 is SGHTA and CDR2 FQGNSA. The CDR3 DNA follows: TGTGCCAGCAGCTCGGGACAGGGCTATGGCTACACCTTC. Its protein is CASSSGQGYGYTF.

The chain couples TRBV7-9 to TRBJ2-7; 8 bases are shared with TRBD1. From germline, CDR1 is SEHNR and CDR2 FQNEAQ (reference sequence). Losses at the gene ends were 5 bases for V and 2 bases for J; bases not matched to a gene: 5. The CDR3 spans 14 residues. The CDR3 region has the DNA TGTGCCAGCAGCCCGGGACAGGTTACCTACGAGCAGTACTTC. As protein: CASSPGQVTYEQYF.

V usage is TRBV9 and J usage is TRBJ2-5; possibly TRBD2 for D (6 bases). Germline CDR1 is SGDLS and CDR2 is YYNGEE. CDR3 length equals 15 residues. The V and J ends lost 0 bases and 2 bases respectively, with 11 bases between them. The CDR3 is CASSVATGGQETQYF. The CDR3, as DNA: TGTGCCAGCAGCGTAGCTACCGGGGGTCAAGAGACCCAGTACTTC.

The CDR3 DNA follows: TGCGCCAGCAGCCAAGAGGGGACAGGCTCAGATACGCAGTATTTT. This sequence encodes CASSQEGTGSDTQYF. This sequence joins TRBV4-1 and TRBJ2-3, with 8 bases that match TRBD1. V dropped 0 bases and J dropped 4; count of bases not matched to a gene: 3. This CDR3 is 15 amino acids long. Germline assignment: CDR1 MGHRA and CDR2 YSYEKL.

The J gene is TRBJ1-2, the V gene TRBV27, with TRBD1 matching 8 bases. The CDR3 has 13 residues. Germline V gene lookup returns CDR1 MNHEY and CDR2 SMNVEV (reference sequence). Germline trimming cut 1 base from V and 9 bases from J; bases unmatched to any gene: 4. CDR3 sequence reads: CASSLLAGGRYTF. In nucleotides, the CDR3 is TGTGCCAGCAGTTTATTGGCAGGGGGCCGCTACACCTTC.

This chain's CDR3 is CASSYRLAGGETQYF. Written as DNA, the CDR3 is TGTGCCAGCAGTTACCGACTAGCGGGGGGAGAGACCCAGTACTTC. The V gene is TRBV6-5, the J gene TRBJ2-5; 13 bases are a match to TRBD2. The CDR3 has 15 amino acids. V was clipped by 2 bases and J by 4 bases; unmatched bases: 1. The V gene's germline CDR1 is MNHEY and CDR2 SVGAGI.

This clone was observed a few times. The chain is built from TRBV27 and TRBJ2-7, with D maybe TRBD2 (6 bases). This CDR3 has 12 amino acids. Germline V gene sequence: CDR1 MNHEY, CDR2 SMNVEV (reference sequence). V lost 5 bases and J 5 bases, leaving 10 bases between the germline ends. CDR3 amino acids: CASSAGGNEQYF. Written as DNA, the CDR3 is TGTGCCAGCAGTGCGGGCGGGAACGAGCAGTACTTC.

The chain uses TRBV10-3 and TRBJ1-3, with a tentative D call TRBD1 (5 bases). Germline V gene lookup returns CDR1 ENHRY and CDR2 SYGVKD. The V end was cut by 3 bases, the J end by 9 bases, with 18 bases between. The CDR3 sequence is 15 residues long. This CDR3 reads CAISDNNRLGATIYF. In DNA, the CDR3 is TGTGCCATCAGTGACAATAACAGATTAGGGGCCACCATATATTTT.